Listed below are T cell receptor beta chains from one sample, sequenced in a study of blood T cell repertoires in COVID-19. Only in-frame clones appear in the TCRdb table, and some are missing; sequencing was by immunoSEQ multiplex PCR. The sample includes 200,000 to 250,000 clones, 70% to 90% of them seen just once. The sequenced sample consisted of PBMCs or T cells enriched from blood (not recorded which). Receptors were obtained from a man between 25 and 39 years old who had recovered from COVID-19. Each CDR3 is given with its conserved first and last residue. Fields, in order: clone size, CDR3 length, D gene, V gene, J gene, CDR3 protein, CDR3 DNA. A D gene is named only where the DNA matches it firmly. Some rows mark clone size as missing; the rest say once, few, many or name a class of expanded clone.

NA,14,TRBD1,TRBV6-5,TRBJ1-3,CASSQQGIRNTIYF,TGTGCCAGCAGTCAACAGGGGATTAGAAACACCATATATTTT
NA,19,NA,TRBV10-3,TRBJ2-1,CAISDQLGGGGASENEQFF,TGTGCCATCAGTGATCAATTGGGTGGAGGGGGCGCGTCGGAAAATGAGCAGTTCTTC
NA,15,NA,TRBV6-2/TRBV6-3,TRBJ1-5,CASSAGLSSNQPQHF,TGTGCCAGCAGTGCGGGCCTGTCTTCCAATCAGCCCCAGCATTTT
NA,12,NA,TRBV5-6,TRBJ2-1,CASSPWSGEQFF,TGTGCCAGCAGCCCTTGGTCGGGTGAGCAGTTCTTC
NA,14,NA,TRBV5-1,TRBJ1-1,CASSLQGATTEAFF,TGCGCCAGCAGCTTACAGGGCGCGACCACTGAAGCTTTCTTT
NA,12,NA,TRBV6-5,TRBJ1-1,CASSYGTLEAFF,TGTGCCAGCAGTTACGGGACTTTGGAAGCTTTCTTT
NA,17,TRBD1,TRBV23-1,TRBJ1-5,CASSQSRTGGCNQPQHF,TGCGCCAGCAGTCAATCCCGCACAGGGGGTTGCAATCAGCCCCAGCATTTT
NA,10,NA,TRBV29-1,TRBJ1-1,CSVRDSQAFF,TGCAGCGTCAGAGACAGCCAAGCTTTCTTT
NA,16,NA,TRBV21-1,TRBJ2-1,CASSKELAGSNNEQFF,TGTGCCAGCAGCAAAGAACTAGCGGGAAGTAACAATGAGCAGTTCTTC
once,16,NA,TRBV5-1,TRBJ2-3,CASSWPRTEHTDTQYF,TGCGCCAGCAGCTGGCCCCGGACAGAACACACAGATACGCAGTATTTT
NA,15,TRBD1,TRBV6-5,TRBJ2-1,CASSKDREPYNEQFF,TGTGCCAGCAGTAAGGACAGGGAACCCTACAATGAGCAGTTCTTC
NA,14,NA,TRBV21-1,TRBJ1-2,CASSIRTETYGYTF,TGTGCCAGCAGCATAAGGACAGAGACCTATGGCTACACCTTC
once,16,NA,TRBV10-2,TRBJ2-4,CASSELRTESKNIQYF,TGCGCCAGCAGTGAGTTAAGGACAGAGTCCAAAAACATTCAGTACTTC
NA,13,NA,TRBV29-1,TRBJ1-1,CSVEQGLNTEAFF,TGCAGCGTTGAACAGGGCCTGAACACTGAAGCTTTCTTT
NA,14,NA,TRBV28,TRBJ2-1,CASTVSVTYNEQFF,TGTGCCAGCACCGTTAGCGTCACCTACAATGAGCAGTTCTTC
NA,17,NA,TRBV20-1,TRBJ1-6,CSASTAWGLRDNSPLHF,TGCAGTGCTAGTACGGCGTGGGGATTGAGGGATAATTCACCCCTCCACTTT
once,16,TRBD2,TRBV27,TRBJ2-4,CASRSAGLGDGNIQYF,TGTGCCAGCAGATCAGCGGGACTGGGGGATGGAAACATTCAGTACTTC
NA,15,TRBD1,TRBV6-5,TRBJ2-2,CASSLPGGLTGELFF,TGTGCCAGCAGTTTACCAGGGGGCTTGACCGGGGAGCTGTTTTTT
NA,15,NA,TRBV27,TRBJ1-5,CASSPRLTSNQPQHF,TGTGCCAGCAGTCCCAGACTGACTAGCAATCAGCCCCAGCATTTT
once,15,TRBD2,TRBV18,TRBJ2-2,CASSPGREYTGELFF,TGTGCCAGCTCACCTGGGCGGGAGTACACCGGGGAGCTGTTTTTT
NA,17,TRBD2,TRBV20-1,TRBJ2-1,CSASPRSTSGGNNEQFF,TGCAGTGCTAGTCCCCGATCCACTAGCGGAGGGAACAATGAGCAGTTCTTC
NA,15,NA,TRBV5-4,TRBJ1-1,CASSAPGHKNTEAFF,TGTGCCAGCAGCGCCCCGGGACACAAGAACACTGAAGCTTTCTTT
NA,13,NA,TRBV7-9,TRBJ2-7,CASSFWGLEEQYF,TGTGCCAGCAGCTTTTGGGGGCTTGAGGAGCAGTACTTC
NA,15,NA,TRBV6-1,TRBJ1-1,CASSEVGSMNTEAFF,TGTGCCAGCAGTGAAGTTGGGAGCATGAACACTGAAGCTTTCTTT
NA,13,NA,TRBV2,TRBJ2-5,CASSEENQETQYF,TGTGCCAGCAGTGAGGAGAATCAAGAGACCCAGTACTTC
NA,10,NA,TRBV30,TRBJ1-2,CAWSRGGYTF,TGTGCCTGGAGTCGGGGGGGCTACACCTTC
NA,16,NA,TRBV3-1/TRBV3-2,TRBJ1-1,CASSRARGVMNTEAFF,TGTGCCAGCAGCCGGGCCCGGGGGGTAATGAACACTGAAGCTTTCTTT
NA,13,NA,TRBV14,TRBJ1-2,CASTRTANYGYTF,TGTGCCAGCACCCGGACAGCCAACTATGGCTACACCTTC
NA,13,NA,TRBV28,TRBJ2-2,CASTYPAAGELFF,TGTGCCAGCACCTACCCAGCGGCCGGGGAGCTGTTTTTT
NA,14,NA,TRBV6-1,TRBJ2-7,CASSEATVSYEQYF,TGTGCCAGCAGTGAAGCAACGGTCTCCTACGAGCAGTACTTC
NA,13,NA,TRBV6-4,TRBJ2-4,CASSDANRNIQYF,TGTGCCAGCAGTGACGCGAATAGAAACATTCAGTACTTC
NA,17,TRBD1,TRBV19,TRBJ1-1,CASSPRNRGLVKTEAFF,TGTGCCAGTAGCCCACGGAACAGGGGGCTCGTAAAGACTGAAGCTTTCTTT
NA,14,NA,TRBV11-2,TRBJ1-3,CASSLGGPGNTIYF,TGTGCCAGCAGCTTAGGAGGCCCGGGAAACACCATATATTTT
NA,14,TRBD1,TRBV30,TRBJ2-7,CAYVIRDRGYEQYF,TGTGCCTATGTGATCCGGGACAGGGGATACGAGCAGTACTTC
NA,13,NA,TRBV11-3,TRBJ1-1,CASSYTMNTEAFF,TGTGCCAGCAGTTACACGATGAACACTGAAGCTTTCTTT
once,12,NA,TRBV7-9,TRBJ1-2,CASSLEQGGYTF,TGTGCCAGCAGCTTAGAACAGGGCGGCTACACCTTC